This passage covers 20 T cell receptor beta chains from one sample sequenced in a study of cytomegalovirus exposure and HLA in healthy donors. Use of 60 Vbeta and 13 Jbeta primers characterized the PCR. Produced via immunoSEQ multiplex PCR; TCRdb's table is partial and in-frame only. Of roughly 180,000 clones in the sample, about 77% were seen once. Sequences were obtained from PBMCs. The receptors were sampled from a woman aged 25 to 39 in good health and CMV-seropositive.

The CDR3 loop reads CASSPAGGLEGTEAFF. DNA of the CDR3: TGTGCCAGCTCACCAGCAGGGGGCTTGGAAGGCACTGAAGCTTTCTTT. V gene TRBV18 combines with J gene TRBJ1-1; TRBD1 matches at 8 bases. Losses at the gene ends were 2 bases for V and 4 bases for J; bases not matched to a gene: 9. In germline, CDR1 is KGHSH, CDR2 LQKENI. CDR3 length equals 16 residues.

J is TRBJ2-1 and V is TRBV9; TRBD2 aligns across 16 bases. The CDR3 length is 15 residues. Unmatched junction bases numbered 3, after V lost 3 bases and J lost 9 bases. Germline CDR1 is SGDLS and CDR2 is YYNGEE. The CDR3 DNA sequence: TGTGCCAGCAGCGCCGGGACTAGCGGGGGGGGTGAGCAGTTCTTC. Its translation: CASSAGTSGGGEQFF.

CDR3 in DNA: TGTGCCAGCTCACCACCTTCAAGGATCGGGTACGAGCAGTACTTC. This codes for CASSPPSRIGYEQYF. The rearrangement joins TRBV18 to TRBJ2-7; no definite D call. Germline values: CDR1 KGHSH, CDR2 LQKENI. Deletions cut 0 bases from V and 4 bases from J, with 13 bases between. The CDR3 totals 15 residues.

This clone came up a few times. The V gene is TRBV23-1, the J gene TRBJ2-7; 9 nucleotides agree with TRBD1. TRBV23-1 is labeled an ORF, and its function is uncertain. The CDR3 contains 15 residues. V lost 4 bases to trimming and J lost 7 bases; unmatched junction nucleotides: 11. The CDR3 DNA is TGCGCCAGCAGTCCCCCCCGTGACAGGGGGAGTGAGCAGTACTTC. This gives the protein CASSPPRDRGSEQYF.

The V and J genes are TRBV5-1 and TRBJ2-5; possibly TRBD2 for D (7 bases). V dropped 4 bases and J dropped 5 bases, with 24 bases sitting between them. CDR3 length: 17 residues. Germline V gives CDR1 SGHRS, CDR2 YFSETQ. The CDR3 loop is CASSRGDVRGVRETQYF. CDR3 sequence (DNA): TGCGCCAGCAGCAGGGGGGATGTCCGGGGGGTCCGTGAGACCCAGTACTTC. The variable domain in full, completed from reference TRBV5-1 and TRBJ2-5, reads KAGVTQTPRYLIKTRGQQVTLSCSPISGHRSVSWYQQTPGQGLQFLFEYFSETQRNKGNFPGRFSGRQFSNSRSEMNVSTLELGDSALYLCASSRGDVRGVRETQYFGPGTRLLVL.

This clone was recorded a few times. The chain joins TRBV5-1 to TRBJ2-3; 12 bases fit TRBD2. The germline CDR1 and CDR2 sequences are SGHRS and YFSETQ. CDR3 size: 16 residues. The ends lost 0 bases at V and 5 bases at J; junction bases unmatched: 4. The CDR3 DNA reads TGCGCCAGCAGCTTGGGTGGGACTAGCGGGTTAGATACGCAGTATTTT. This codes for CASSLGGTSGLDTQYF.

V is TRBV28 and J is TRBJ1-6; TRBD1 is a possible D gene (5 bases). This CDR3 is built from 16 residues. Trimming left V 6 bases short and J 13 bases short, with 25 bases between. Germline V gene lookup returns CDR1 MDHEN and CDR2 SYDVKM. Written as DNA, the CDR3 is TGTGCCAGCAGCCCGGCGGTGGGGCGATTTGGGTCGCCCCTCCACTTT. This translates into CASSPAVGRFGSPLHF.

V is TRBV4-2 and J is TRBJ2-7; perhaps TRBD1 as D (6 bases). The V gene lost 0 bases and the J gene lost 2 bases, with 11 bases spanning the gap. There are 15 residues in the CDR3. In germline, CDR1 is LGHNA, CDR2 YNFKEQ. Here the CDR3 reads CASSQEGDTTYEQYF. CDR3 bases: TGTGCCAGCAGCCAAGAAGGGGACACCACCTACGAGCAGTACTTC.

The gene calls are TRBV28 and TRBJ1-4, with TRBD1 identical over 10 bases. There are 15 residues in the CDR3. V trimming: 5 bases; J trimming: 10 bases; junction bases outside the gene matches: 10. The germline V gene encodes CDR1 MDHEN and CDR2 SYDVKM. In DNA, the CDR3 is TGTGCCAGCAGTGGGGGGGGGACAGGGGATGCAAAACTGTTTTTT. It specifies CASSGGGTGDAKLFF.

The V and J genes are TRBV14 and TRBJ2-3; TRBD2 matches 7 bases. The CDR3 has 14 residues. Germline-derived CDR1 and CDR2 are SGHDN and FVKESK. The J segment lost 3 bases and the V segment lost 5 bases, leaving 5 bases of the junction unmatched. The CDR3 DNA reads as TGTGCCAGCAGCTCCTGGACTAGTACAGATACGCAGTATTTT. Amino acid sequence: CASSSWTSTDTQYF.

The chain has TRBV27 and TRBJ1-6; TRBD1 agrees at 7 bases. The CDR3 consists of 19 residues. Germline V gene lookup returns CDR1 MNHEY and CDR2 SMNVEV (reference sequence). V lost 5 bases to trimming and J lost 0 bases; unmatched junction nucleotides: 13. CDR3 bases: TGTGCCAGCAGTACCAAGCCAGGGGGTCCCCTCTCCTATAATTCACCCCTCCACTTT. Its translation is CASSTKPGGPLSYNSPLHF.

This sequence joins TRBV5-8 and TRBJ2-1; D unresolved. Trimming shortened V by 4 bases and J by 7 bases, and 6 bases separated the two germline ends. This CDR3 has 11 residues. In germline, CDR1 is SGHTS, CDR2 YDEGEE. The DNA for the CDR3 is TGTGCCAGCAGCGTTCTGAATGAGCAGTTCTTC. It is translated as CASSVLNEQFF.

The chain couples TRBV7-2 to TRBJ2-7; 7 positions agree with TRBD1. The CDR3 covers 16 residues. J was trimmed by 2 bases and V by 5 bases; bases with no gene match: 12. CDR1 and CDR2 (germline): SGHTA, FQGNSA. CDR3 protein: CASSREPGGSPYEQYF. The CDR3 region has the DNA TGTGCCAGCAGCCGAGAACCAGGGGGATCCCCCTACGAGCAGTACTTC. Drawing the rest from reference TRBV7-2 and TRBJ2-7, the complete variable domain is GAGVSQSPSNKVTEKGKDVELRCDPISGHTALYWYRQSLGQGLEFLIYFQGNSAPDKSGLPSDRFSAERTGGSVSTLTIQRTQQEDSAVYLCASSREPGGSPYEQYFGPGTRLTVT.

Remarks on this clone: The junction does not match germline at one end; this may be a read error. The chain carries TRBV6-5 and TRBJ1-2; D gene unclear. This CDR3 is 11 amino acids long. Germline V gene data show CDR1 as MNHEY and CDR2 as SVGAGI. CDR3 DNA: TGTACCAGCGGTGGTGACAATGGCTACACCTTC. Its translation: CTSGGDNGYTF.

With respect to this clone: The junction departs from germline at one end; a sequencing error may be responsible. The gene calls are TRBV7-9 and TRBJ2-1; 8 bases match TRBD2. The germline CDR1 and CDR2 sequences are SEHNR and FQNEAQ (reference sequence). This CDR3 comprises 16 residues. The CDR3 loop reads CSSSLGVSGDNNEQFF. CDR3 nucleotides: TGTTCCAGCAGCTTAGGCGTTAGCGGGGATAACAATGAGCAGTTCTTC.

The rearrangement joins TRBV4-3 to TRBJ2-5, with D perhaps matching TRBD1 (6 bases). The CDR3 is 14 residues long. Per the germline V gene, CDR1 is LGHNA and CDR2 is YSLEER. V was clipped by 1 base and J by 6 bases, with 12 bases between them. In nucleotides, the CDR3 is TGCGCCAGCAGCCAAGCCCAGGGGCAAAAGACCCAGTACTTC. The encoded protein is CASSQAQGQKTQYF.

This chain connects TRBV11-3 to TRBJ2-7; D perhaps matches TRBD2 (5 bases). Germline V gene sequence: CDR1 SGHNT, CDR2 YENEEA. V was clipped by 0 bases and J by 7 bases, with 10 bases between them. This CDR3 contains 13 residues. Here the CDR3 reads CASSLDGETEQYF. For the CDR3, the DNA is TGTGCCAGCAGCTTAGATGGGGAGACAGAGCAGTACTTC.

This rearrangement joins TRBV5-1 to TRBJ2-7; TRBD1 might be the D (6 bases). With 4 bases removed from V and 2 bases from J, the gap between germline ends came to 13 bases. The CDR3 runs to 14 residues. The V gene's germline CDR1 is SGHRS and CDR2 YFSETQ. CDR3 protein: CASSNGQPPYEQYF. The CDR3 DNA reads TGCGCCAGCAGCAACGGACAGCCACCCTACGAGCAGTACTTC. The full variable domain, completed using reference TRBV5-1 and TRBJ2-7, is KAGVTQTPRYLIKTRGQQVTLSCSPISGHRSVSWYQQTPGQGLQFLFEYFSETQRNKGNFPGRFSGRQFSNSRSEMNVSTLELGDSALYLCASSNGQPPYEQYFGPGTRLTVT.

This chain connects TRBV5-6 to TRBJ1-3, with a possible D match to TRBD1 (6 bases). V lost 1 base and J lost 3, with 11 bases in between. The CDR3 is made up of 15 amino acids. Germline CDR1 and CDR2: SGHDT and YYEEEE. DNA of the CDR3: TGTGCCAGCAGCTTGCGGCAGGGGTTTGGAAACACCATATATTTT. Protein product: CASSLRQGFGNTIYF.

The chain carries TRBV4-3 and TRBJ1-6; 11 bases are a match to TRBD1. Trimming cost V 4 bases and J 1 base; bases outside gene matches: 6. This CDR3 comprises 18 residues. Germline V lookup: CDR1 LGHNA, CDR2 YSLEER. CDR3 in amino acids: CASSRRTGGESYNSPLHF. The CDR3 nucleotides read TGCGCCAGCAGCCGTAGGACAGGGGGCGAATCCTATAATTCACCCCTCCACTTT.